This T cell receptor beta chain was obtained from a study of blood T cell repertoires in COVID-19. Across the whole study: Samples taken during acute and convalescent COVID-19 were collected in the United States, Italy and Spain. The analysed material was cDNA or gDNA that came from T cells, B-cell-depleted T cells, or PBMCs.

In the original processing: Amplification of reference gene primers provided the estimated nucleated cell counts. Some clones are missing from TCRdb's copy, which holds only in-frame ones; the method was immunoSEQ multiplex PCR. The V and J calls and clone size are taken from that table; D and trimming were inferred from the DNA. The sample carries 60,000 to 90,000 clones, approximately 88% recorded once. Losses at the gene ends were 3 bases for V and 1 base for J; bases not matched to a gene: 15. The CDR3 is made up of 18 amino acids. Material for sequencing was peripheral blood. The V and J genes are TRBV5-3 and TRBJ1-1; the match to TRBD1 covers 7 bases. TRBV5-3 carries the ORF label, with uncertain function. This TCR came from a woman at least 80 years old with active or convalescent COVID-19. The CDR3 coding sequence is TGTGCCAGAAGCTGGACTGGGGTGGCAGGGGGTCCGAACACTGAAGCTTTCTTT. Its protein is CARSWTGVAGGPNTEAFF.